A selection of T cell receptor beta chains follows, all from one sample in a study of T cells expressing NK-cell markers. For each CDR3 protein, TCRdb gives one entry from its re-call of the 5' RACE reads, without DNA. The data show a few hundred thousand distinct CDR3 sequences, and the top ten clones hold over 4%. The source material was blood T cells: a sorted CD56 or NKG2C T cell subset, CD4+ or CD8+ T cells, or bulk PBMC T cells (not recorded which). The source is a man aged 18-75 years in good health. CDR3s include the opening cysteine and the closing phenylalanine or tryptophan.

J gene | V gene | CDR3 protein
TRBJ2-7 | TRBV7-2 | CASSLGRLTYEQYF
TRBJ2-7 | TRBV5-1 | CASSRSGQTSYEQYF
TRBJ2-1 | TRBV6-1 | CATRGGRAYNEQFF
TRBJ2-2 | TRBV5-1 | CASSAWIQGALGDRELFF
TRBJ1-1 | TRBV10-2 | CASMPGQANTEAFF
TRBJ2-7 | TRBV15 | CATSRSRTGSSYEQYF
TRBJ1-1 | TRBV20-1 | CSARTDRVGRNTEAFF
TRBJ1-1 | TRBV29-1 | CSAWDRGFEAFF
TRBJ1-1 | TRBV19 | CASSTRDGEAFF
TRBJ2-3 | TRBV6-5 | CASSYRGASVSTDTQYF